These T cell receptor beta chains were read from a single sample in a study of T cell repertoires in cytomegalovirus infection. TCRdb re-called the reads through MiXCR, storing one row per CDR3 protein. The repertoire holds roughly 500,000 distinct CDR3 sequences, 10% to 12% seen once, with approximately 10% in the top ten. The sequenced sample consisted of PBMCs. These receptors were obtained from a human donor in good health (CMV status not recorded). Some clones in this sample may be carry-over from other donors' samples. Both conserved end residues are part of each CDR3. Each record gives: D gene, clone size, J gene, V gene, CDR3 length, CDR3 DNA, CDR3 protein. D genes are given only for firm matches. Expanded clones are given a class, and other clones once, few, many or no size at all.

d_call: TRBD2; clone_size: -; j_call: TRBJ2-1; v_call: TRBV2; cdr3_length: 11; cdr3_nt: TGTGCCAGCGGGGGGGGGTTAGGGCAGTTCTTC; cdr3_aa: CASGGGLGQFF
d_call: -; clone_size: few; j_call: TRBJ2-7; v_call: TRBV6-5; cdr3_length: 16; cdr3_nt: TGTGCCAGCAGTTACCTTTTGTCAGGGAATAGAAACGAGCAGTACTTC; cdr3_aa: CASSYLLSGNRNEQYF
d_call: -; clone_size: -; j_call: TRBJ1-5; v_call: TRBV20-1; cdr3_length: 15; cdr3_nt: TGCAGTGCTAGATTAGCAGGTGGTTCCAATCAGCCCCAGCATTTT; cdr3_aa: CSARLAGGSNQPQHF
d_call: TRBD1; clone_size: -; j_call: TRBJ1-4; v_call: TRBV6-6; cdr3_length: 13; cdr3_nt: TGTGCCAGCAGTCCCAGGGGGCAGGAAAAACTGTTTTTT; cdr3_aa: CASSPRGQEKLFF
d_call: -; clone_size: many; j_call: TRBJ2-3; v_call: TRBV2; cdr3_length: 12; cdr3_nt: TGTGCCAGGAAGACTAGCACAGATACGCAGTATTTT; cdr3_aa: CARKTSTDTQYF
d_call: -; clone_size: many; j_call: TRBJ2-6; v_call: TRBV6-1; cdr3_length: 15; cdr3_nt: TGTGCCAGCACGCGGGTCTCCTCTGGGGCCAACGTCCTGACTTTC; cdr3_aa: CASTRVSSGANVLTF
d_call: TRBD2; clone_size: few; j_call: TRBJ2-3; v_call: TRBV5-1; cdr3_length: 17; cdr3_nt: TGCGCCAGCAGCACGGGACTAGCGGGAGGGGGCACAGATACGCAGTATTTT; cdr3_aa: CASSTGLAGGGTDTQYF
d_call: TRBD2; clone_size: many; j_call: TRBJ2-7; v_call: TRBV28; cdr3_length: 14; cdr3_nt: TGTGCCAGCACCTCAGCGGGAAGGAACGACGAGCAGTACTTC; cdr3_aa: CASTSAGRNDEQYF
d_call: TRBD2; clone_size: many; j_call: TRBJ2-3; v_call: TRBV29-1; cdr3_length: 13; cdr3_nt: TGCAGCGTTGCTAGCGGGAGCGCAGATACGCAGTATTTT; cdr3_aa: CSVASGSADTQYF
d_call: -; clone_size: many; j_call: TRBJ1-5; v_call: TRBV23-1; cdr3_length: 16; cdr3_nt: TGCGCCAGCATACTGGCAGGGGCAATAGGCAATCAGCCCCAGCATTTT; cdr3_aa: CASILAGAIGNQPQHF
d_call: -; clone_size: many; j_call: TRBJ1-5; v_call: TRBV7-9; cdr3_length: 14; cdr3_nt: TGTGCCAGCAGCGCCACACATAGCAATCAGCCCCAGCATTTT; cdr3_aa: CASSATHSNQPQHF
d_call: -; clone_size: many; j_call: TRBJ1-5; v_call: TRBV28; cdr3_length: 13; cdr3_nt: TGTGCCAGCGGGGGGGGGAATGATCAGCCCCAGCATTTT; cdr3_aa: CASGGGNDQPQHF
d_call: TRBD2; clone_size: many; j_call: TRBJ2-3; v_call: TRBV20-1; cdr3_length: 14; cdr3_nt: TGCAGTGCCCCGGCGGGAGGTCTGAGGGATACGCAGTATTTT; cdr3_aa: CSAPAGGLRDTQYF
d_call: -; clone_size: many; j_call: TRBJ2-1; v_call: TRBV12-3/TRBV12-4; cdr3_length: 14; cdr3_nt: TGTGCCAGCAGTGGAGGGGGAGGGTACAATGAGCAGTTCTTC; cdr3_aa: CASSGGGGYNEQFF
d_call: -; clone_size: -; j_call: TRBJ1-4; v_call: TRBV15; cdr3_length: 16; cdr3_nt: TGTGCCACCAGCAGAAGTCAGGGTTCCGGGGATGAAAAACTGTTTTTT; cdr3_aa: CATSRSQGSGDEKLFF
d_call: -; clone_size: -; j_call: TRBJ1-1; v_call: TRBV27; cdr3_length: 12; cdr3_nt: TGTGCCACCATATATGGGGGGACAGAAGCTTTCTTT; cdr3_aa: CATIYGGTEAFF
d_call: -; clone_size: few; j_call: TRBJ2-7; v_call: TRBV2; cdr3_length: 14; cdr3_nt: TGTGCCAGCACCCCAGGCCCCGGGGCCTACGAGCAGTACTTC; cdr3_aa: CASTPGPGAYEQYF
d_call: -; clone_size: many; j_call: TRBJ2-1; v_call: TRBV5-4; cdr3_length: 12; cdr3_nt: TGTGCCAGCAGCTTCAACAGGCCTGAGCAGTTCTTC; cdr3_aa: CASSFNRPEQFF
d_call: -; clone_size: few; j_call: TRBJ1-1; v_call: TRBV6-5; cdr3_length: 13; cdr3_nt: TGTGCCAGCGGAGGCCTCGTTGGCACTGAAGCTTTCTTT; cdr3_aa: CASGGLVGTEAFF
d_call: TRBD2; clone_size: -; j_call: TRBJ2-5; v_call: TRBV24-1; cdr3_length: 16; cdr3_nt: TGTGCCACCAGTGACCCCGGGACTAGCGGGAAAGAGACCCAGTACTTC; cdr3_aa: CATSDPGTSGKETQYF
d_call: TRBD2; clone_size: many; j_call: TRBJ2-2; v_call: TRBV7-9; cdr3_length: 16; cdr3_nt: TGTGCCAGCAGCCGCGTAGCGGGGTCGAACACCGGGGAGCTGTTTTTT; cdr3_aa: CASSRVAGSNTGELFF
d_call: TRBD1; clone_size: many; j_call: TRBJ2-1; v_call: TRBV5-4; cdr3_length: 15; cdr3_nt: TGTGCCAGCAGCTTGGGACAGGGGATCCACAATGAGCAGTTCTTC; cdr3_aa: CASSLGQGIHNEQFF
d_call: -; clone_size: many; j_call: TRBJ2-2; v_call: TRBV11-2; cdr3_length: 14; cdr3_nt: TGTGCCAGCAGCTTTGACAGCGGAGCCGGGGAGCTGTTTTTT; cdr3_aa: CASSFDSGAGELFF
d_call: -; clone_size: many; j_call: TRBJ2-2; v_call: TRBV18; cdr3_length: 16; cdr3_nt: TGTGCCAGCTCACCACCGAATGATAAGATCTCCGGGGAGCTGTTTTTT; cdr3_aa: CASSPPNDKISGELFF
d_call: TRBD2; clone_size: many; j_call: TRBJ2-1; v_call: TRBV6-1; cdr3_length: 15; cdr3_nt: TGTGCCAGCAGTAGACTAGCGGGAATAGAAAATGAGCAGTTCTTC; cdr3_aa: CASSRLAGIENEQFF
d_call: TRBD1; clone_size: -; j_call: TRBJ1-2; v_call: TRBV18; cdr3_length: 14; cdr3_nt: TGTGCCAGCTCGGAGACGGGACAGACCTATGGCTACACCTTC; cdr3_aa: CASSETGQTYGYTF
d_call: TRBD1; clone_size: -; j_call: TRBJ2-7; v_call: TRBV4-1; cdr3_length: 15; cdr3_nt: TGCGCCAGCAGCCAAGAGACAGGGCGACACTACGAGCAGTACTTC; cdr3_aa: CASSQETGRHYEQYF
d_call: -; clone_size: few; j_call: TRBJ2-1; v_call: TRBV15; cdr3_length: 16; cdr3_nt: TGTGCCACCAGCAGAGATCGGATCAGCTCCTACAATGAGCAGTTCTTC; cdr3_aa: CATSRDRISSYNEQFF
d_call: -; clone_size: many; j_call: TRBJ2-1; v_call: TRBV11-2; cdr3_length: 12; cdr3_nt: TGTGCCAGCAGCTTGAGGGGGTATGAGCAGTTCTTC; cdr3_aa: CASSLRGYEQFF
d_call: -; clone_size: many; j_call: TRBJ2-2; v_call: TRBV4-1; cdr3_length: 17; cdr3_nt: TGCGCCAGCAGCCAAGGGGTAGACAGCGGAATCATCGGGGAGCTGTTTTTT; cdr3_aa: CASSQGVDSGIIGELFF
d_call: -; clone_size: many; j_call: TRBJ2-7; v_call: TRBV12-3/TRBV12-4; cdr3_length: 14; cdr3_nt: TGTGCCAGCAGTCCCCACCGGACGTCCTACGAGCAGTACTTC; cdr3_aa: CASSPHRTSYEQYF
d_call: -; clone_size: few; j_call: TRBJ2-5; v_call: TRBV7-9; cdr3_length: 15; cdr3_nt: TGTGCCAGCAGCACCGATGGAGGGGGCCAAGAGACCCAGTACTTC; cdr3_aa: CASSTDGGGQETQYF
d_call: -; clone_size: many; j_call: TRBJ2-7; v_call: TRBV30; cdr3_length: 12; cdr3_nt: TGTGCCTGGAGCCCCTCCAGGACCGAGCAGTACTTC; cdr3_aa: CAWSPSRTEQYF
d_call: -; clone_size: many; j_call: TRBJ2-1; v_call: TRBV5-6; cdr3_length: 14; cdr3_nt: TGTGCCAGCAGCTTGGAAGGACGGACCATCGAGCAGTTCTTC; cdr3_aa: CASSLEGRTIEQFF
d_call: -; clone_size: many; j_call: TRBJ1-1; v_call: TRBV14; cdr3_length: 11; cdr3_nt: TGTGCCAGCAGCCAAGTCTCTGAAGCTTTCTTT; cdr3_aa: CASSQVSEAFF
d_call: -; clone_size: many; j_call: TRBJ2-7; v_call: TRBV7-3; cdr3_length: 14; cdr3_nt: TGTGCCAGCAGTCCCGGGACACCGACCTACGAGCAGTACTTC; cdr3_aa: CASSPGTPTYEQYF
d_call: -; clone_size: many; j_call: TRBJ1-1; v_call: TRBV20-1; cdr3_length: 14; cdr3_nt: TGCAGTGTAGAACTCCGGACCGCCGTATCTGAAGCTTTCTTT; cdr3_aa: CSVELRTAVSEAFF
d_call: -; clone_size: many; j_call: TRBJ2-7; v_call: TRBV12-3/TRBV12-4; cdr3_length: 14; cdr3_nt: TGTGCCAGCAGCAAACAAGCCCCCGCGGGGGAGCAGTACTTC; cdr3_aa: CASSKQAPAGEQYF
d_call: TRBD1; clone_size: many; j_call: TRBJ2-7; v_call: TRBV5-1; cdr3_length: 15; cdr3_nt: TGCGCCAGCAGCTGGGGGACAGGGGGCTCCTACGAGCAGTACTTC; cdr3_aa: CASSWGTGGSYEQYF
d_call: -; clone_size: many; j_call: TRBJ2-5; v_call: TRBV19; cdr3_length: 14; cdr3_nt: TGTGCCAGTAGTATAGATCCAGCGGAAGAGACCCAGTACTTC; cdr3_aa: CASSIDPAEETQYF
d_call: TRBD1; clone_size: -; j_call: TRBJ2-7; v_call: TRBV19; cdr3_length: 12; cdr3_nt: TGTGCCAGCCTCTCACAGGGGAGCGAGCAGTACTTC; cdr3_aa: CASLSQGSEQYF
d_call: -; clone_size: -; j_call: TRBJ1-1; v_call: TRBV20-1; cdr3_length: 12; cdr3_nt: TGCAGTGCTAGACGACAGGTAACTGAAGCTTTCTTT; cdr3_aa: CSARRQVTEAFF
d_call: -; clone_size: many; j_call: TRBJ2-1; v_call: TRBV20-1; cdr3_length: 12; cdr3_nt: TGCAGTGCTACCCGAACATGGGATGAGCAGTTCTTC; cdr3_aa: CSATRTWDEQFF
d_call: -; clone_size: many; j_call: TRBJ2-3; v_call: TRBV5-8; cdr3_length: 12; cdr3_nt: TGTGCCAGCAGCCCGGACGGATATACGCAGTATTTT; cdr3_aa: CASSPDGYTQYF
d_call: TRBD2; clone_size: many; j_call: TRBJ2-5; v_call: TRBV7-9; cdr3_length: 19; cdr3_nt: TGTGCCAGCAGCTTATCCCGGACTAGCGGGACCCTACACCAAGAGACCCAGTACTTC; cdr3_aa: CASSLSRTSGTLHQETQYF
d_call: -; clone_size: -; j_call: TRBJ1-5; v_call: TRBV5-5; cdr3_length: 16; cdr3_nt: TGTGCCAGCAGCTTGGGGAGGGCTGGGGGCAATCAGCCCCAGCATTTT; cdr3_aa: CASSLGRAGGNQPQHF
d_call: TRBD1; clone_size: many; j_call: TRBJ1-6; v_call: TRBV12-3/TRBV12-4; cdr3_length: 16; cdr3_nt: TGTGCCAGCAGACCGAACAGGGGGGCTTATAATTCACCCCTCCACTTT; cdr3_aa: CASRPNRGAYNSPLHF
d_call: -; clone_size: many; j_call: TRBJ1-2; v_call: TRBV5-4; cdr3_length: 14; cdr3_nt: TGTGCCAGCAGCTTGGAGAGGGGTAACTATGGCTACACCTTC; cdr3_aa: CASSLERGNYGYTF
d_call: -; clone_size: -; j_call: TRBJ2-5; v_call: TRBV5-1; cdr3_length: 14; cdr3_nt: TGCGCCAGCAGCCCCTCGGCGGACAGTTCTCGTCCGTACTTC; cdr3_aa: CASSPSADSSRPYF
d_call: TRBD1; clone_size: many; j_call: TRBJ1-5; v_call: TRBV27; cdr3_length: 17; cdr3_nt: TGTGCCAGCAGCGGCCAGAGGGGGACAGGGGGCGTTCAGCCCCAGCATTTT; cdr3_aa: CASSGQRGTGGVQPQHF